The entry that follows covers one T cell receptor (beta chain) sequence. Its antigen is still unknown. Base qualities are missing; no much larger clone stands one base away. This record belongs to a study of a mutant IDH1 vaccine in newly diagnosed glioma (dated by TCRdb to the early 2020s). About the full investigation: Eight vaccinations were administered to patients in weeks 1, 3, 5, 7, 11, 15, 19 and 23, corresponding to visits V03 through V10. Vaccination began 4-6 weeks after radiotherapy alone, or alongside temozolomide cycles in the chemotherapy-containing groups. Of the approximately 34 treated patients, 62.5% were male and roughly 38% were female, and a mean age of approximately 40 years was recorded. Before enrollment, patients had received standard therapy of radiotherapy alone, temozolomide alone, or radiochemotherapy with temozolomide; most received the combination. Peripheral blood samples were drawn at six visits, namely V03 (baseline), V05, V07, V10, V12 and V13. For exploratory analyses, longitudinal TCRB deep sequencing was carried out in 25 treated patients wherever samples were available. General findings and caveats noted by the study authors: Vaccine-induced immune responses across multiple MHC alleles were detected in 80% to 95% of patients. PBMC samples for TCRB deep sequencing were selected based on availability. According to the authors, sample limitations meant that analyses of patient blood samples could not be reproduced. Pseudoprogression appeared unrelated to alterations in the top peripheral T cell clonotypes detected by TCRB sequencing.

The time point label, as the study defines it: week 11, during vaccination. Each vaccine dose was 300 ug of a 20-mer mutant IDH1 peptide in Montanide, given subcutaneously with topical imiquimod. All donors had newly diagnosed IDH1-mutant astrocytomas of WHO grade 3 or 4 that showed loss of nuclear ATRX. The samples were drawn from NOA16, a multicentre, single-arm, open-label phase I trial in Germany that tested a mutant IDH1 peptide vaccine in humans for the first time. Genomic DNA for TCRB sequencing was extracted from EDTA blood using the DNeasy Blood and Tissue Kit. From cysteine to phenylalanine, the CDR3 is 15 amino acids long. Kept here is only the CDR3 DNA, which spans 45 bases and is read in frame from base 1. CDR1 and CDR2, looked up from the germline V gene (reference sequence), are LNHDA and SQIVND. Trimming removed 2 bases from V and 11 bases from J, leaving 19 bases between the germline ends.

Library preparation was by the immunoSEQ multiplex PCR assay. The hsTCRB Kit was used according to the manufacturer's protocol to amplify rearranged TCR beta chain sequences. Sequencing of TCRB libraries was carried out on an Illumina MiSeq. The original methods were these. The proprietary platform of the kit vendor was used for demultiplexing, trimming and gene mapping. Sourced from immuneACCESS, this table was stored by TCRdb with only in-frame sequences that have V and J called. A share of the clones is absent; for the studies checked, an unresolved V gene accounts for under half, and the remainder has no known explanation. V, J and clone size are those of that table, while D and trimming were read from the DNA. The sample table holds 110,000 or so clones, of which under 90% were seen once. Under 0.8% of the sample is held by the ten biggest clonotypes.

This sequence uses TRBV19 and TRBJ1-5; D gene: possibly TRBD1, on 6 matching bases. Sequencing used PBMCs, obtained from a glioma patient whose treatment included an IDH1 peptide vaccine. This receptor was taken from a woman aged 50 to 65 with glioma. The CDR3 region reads CASSILTRGPGAQHF. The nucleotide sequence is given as TGTGCCAGTAGTATACTAACTCGGGGGCCGGGAGCCCAGCATTTT.